The T cell receptor (beta chain) described here comes from a study of cytomegalovirus exposure and HLA in healthy donors. CDR1 and CDR2 (germline): MGHRA, YSYEKL. This CDR3 contains 17 residues. Trimming shortened V by 0 bases and J by 0 bases, and 11 bases separated the two germline ends. It was with 60 Vbeta and 13 Jbeta primers that the PCR ran. TCRdb's copy holds only in-frame clones and misses some; the assay was immunoSEQ multiplex PCR. This table has some 63,000 clones, roughly 83% appearing once. V gene TRBV4-1 combines with J gene TRBJ1-4; tentatively, D is TRBD1 (5 bases). The receptor was isolated from a human donor in good health. Sequencing used PBMCs. CDR3 residues: CASSQDHTGATNEKLFF. DNA for the CDR3: TGCGCCAGCAGCCAAGATCATACAGGAGCAACTAATGAAAAACTGTTTTTT.